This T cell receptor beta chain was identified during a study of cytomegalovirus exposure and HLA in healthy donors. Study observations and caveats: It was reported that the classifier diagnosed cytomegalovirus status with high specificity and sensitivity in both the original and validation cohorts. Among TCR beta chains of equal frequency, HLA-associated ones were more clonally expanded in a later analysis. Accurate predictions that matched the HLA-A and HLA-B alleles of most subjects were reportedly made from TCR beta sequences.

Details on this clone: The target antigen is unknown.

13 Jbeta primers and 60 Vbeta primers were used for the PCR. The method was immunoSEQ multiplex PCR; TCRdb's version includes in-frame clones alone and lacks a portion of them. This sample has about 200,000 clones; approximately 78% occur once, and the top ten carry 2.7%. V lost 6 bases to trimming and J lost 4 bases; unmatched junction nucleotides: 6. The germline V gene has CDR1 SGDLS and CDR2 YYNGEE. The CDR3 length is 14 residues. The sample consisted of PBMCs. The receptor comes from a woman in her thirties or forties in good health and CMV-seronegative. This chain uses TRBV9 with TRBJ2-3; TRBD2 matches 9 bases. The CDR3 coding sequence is TGTGCCAGCAACGCTAGCGGGAACGCAGATACGCAGTATTTT. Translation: CASNASGNADTQYF.